This note documents a single T cell receptor beta chain sequence. The antigen is not known. This record comes from a study of OX40 agonist ivuxolimab in advanced cancers. Study overall: Dose-escalation patients had hepatocellular carcinoma, melanoma, renal cell or head and neck cancer.

General observations from the study: At doses 0.1 to 3.0 mg/kg, CD4+ and CD8+ clones expanded.

TCRdb keeps only in-frame clones here, not all; method: immunoSEQ multiplex PCR. The data contain 68,000 or so clones, roughly 84% of them seen just once; the ten biggest clones take up 2.1%. CDR1 is SGHNT and CDR2 is YYREEE in the germline V gene (reference sequence). The CDR3 spans 17 residues. V lost 2 bases, J lost 0 bases, and 15 bases lay in between. The genes are TRBV5-4 and TRBJ1-3; D possibly corresponds to TRBD1 (5 bases). The sample consisted of CD4+ or CD8+ T cells sorted from blood, taken in a trial of the OX40 agonist ivuxolimab. The TCR sequence derives from an adult with an advanced solid tumor such as melanoma, head and neck, liver or kidney cancer. CDR3 sequence: CASSFSGSGPSGNTIYF. CDR3 bases: TGTGCCAGCAGCTTCTCTGGGTCGGGGCCCTCTGGAAACACCATATATTTT. Based on the CDR3 plus reference TRBV5-4 and TRBJ1-3, the full variable domain is ETGVTQSPTHLIKTRGQQVTLRCSSQSGHNTVSWYQQALGQGPQFIFQYYREEENGRGNFPPRFSGLQFPNYSSELNVNALELDDSALYLCASSFSGSGPSGNTIYFGEGSWLTVV.